Described below is a single T cell receptor beta chain sequence and its context. Its antigen is not known. The sample is drawn from a study of T cell clonotyping in hematopoietic cell transplantation. Regarding the study as a whole: Cells were unsorted, so CD4 and CD8 contributions were not separated. After transplant, recipient diversity fell while pathologically expanded clonotypes grew through day 180. Broader posttransplant TCR repertoire diversity was predicted by graft donor and pretransplant recipient Inverse Simpson Index values.

Sequencing used immunoSEQ multiplex PCR; TCRdb keeps in-frame clones, though not all of them. There are over 10,000 clones in the sample; 70% to 80% occur only once, and about 15% lies in the top ten. Germline V lookup: CDR1 MGHDK, CDR2 SYGVNS. CDR3 length: 15 amino acids. V was clipped by 0 bases and J by 5 bases, with 13 bases between them. The sample in question was peripheral blood mononuclear cells, obtained 180 days after allogeneic stem cell transplant. V and J are TRBV25-1 and TRBJ1-2; no definite D call. The sequence derives from a male patient in his sixties or seventies who had an allogeneic stem cell transplant from an unrelated donor, so the T cells may come from the graft donor. Some clones in this sample may be carry-over from other donors' samples. For the CDR3, the DNA is TGTGCCAGCAGTGAATATATAGGGAGCGGGTATGGCTACACCTTC. Protein sequence: CASSEYIGSGYGYTF.